Listed below are T cell receptor beta chains from one sample, sequenced in a study of T cells in Graves' hyperthyroidism and ophthalmopathy. From the multiplex PCR reads, TCRdb called clonotypes with MiXCR, one entry per CDR3 protein. The repertoire has 600,000 to 800,000 distinct CDR3 sequences, roughly 32% of them found once; the top ten carry 31%. Sequencing was carried out using blood. These receptor sequences come from a woman aged 40 to 50 with Graves' hyperthyroidism. Each CDR3 is given with its conserved first and last residue. Each record gives: J gene, clone size, D gene, V gene, CDR3 DNA, CDR3 protein. A D gene is named only where the DNA matches it firmly. Size tells how often a clone was seen (once, few, many) or the class of an expanded clone, and some rows leave it out.

J gene: TRBJ2-2
clone size: -
D gene: TRBD2
V gene: TRBV9
CDR3 DNA: TGTGCCAGCAGCGTAGTTGGCGGGGGGGCGAAGGTCGGGGAGCTGTTTTTT
CDR3 protein: CASSVVGGGAKVGELFF

J gene: TRBJ2-7
clone size: many
D gene: -
V gene: TRBV7-9
CDR3 DNA: TGTGCCAGCAGACTAGAAAGCTCCTACGAGCAGTACTTC
CDR3 protein: CASRLESSYEQYF

J gene: TRBJ1-5
clone size: many
D gene: -
V gene: TRBV20-1
CDR3 DNA: TGCAGTGCTAGTCGGGGGGATCAGCCCCAGCATTTT
CDR3 protein: CSASRGDQPQHF

J gene: TRBJ1-4
clone size: many
D gene: -
V gene: TRBV7-9
CDR3 DNA: TGTGCCAGCAGCTCATTCGGGGTAGACCTGTTTTTT
CDR3 protein: CASSSFGVDLFF

J gene: TRBJ2-5
clone size: -
D gene: TRBD2
V gene: TRBV19
CDR3 DNA: TGTGCCAGTAGTATGGCTAGCGGGGGGGCCGAGACCCAGTACTTC
CDR3 protein: CASSMASGGAETQYF

J gene: TRBJ2-7
clone size: -
D gene: -
V gene: TRBV9
CDR3 DNA: TGTGCCAGCAGCGTAGTAACTAGCAGATACGAGCAGTACTTC
CDR3 protein: CASSVVTSRYEQYF

J gene: TRBJ1-5
clone size: few
D gene: TRBD1
V gene: TRBV19
CDR3 DNA: TGTGCCTGGAGCCTGACAGGGGTCAATCAGCCCCAGCATTTT
CDR3 protein: CAWSLTGVNQPQHF

J gene: TRBJ1-1
clone size: -
D gene: -
V gene: TRBV12-3/TRBV12-4
CDR3 DNA: TGTGCCAGCAGTCTTCCGACAGGCGCCTCGGTTGAGGCTTTCTTT
CDR3 protein: CASSLPTGASVEAFF

J gene: TRBJ1-1
clone size: few
D gene: TRBD1
V gene: TRBV7-2
CDR3 DNA: TGTGCCAGCACCCCGGGGGAACAGGGGCTGTCTAAAGCTTTCTTT
CDR3 protein: CASTPGEQGLSKAFF

J gene: TRBJ1-2
clone size: many
D gene: -
V gene: TRBV19
CDR3 DNA: TGTGCCAGTAGACGCTCAGGGGCTAACTATGGCTACACCTTC
CDR3 protein: CASRRSGANYGYTF

J gene: TRBJ1-5
clone size: -
D gene: TRBD1
V gene: TRBV2
CDR3 DNA: TGTGCCAGCAGGGGACCGACAGGGAGCGGCCAGCCCCAGCATTTT
CDR3 protein: CASRGPTGSGQPQHF

J gene: TRBJ1-4
clone size: -
D gene: -
V gene: TRBV19
CDR3 DNA: TGTGCCAGTAGTCTGACAGCCGCCGGTAATGAAAAACTGTTTTTT
CDR3 protein: CASSLTAAGNEKLFF

J gene: TRBJ1-2
clone size: -
D gene: -
V gene: TRBV27
CDR3 DNA: TGTGCCAGCAGTTTATCGACCCAGGGTGGCTACACCTTC
CDR3 protein: CASSLSTQGGYTF

J gene: TRBJ2-7
clone size: -
D gene: TRBD1
V gene: TRBV12-3/TRBV12-4
CDR3 DNA: TGTGCCAGCAGTTTAGAACGACAGGGGGAGTACGAGCAGTACTTC
CDR3 protein: CASSLERQGEYEQYF

J gene: TRBJ1-6
clone size: many
D gene: -
V gene: TRBV12-3/TRBV12-4
CDR3 DNA: TGTGCCAGCAGTTTAGATCCTACAGGGAATTCACCCCTCCACTTT
CDR3 protein: CASSLDPTGNSPLHF

J gene: TRBJ2-3
clone size: -
D gene: -
V gene: TRBV2
CDR3 DNA: TGTGCCAGCAGCCCCAGACTAGGGAGCACAGATACGCAGTATTTT
CDR3 protein: CASSPRLGSTDTQYF

J gene: TRBJ2-5
clone size: many
D gene: -
V gene: TRBV19
CDR3 DNA: TGTGCCAGTAGTATGGGGACACTGAACCAAGAGACCCAGTACTTC
CDR3 protein: CASSMGTLNQETQYF

J gene: TRBJ2-2
clone size: -
D gene: TRBD1
V gene: TRBV29-1
CDR3 DNA: TGCAGCGTTTCGGGGACAGTGAACACCGGGGAGCTGTTTTTT
CDR3 protein: CSVSGTVNTGELFF

J gene: TRBJ1-1
clone size: -
D gene: TRBD1
V gene: TRBV10-3
CDR3 DNA: TGTGCCATCAGTGGCCCAGGGGGGACAGGGGGAAGGGAGACTGAAGCTTTCTTT
CDR3 protein: CAISGPGGTGGRETEAFF

J gene: TRBJ1-1
clone size: -
D gene: -
V gene: TRBV4-2
CDR3 DNA: TGTGCCAGCACCCCGATCTATATGAACACTGAAGCTTTCTTT
CDR3 protein: CASTPIYMNTEAFF

J gene: TRBJ1-2
clone size: many
D gene: -
V gene: TRBV7-9
CDR3 DNA: TGTGCCAGCAGCTTATCAGGATATGGCTACACCTTC
CDR3 protein: CASSLSGYGYTF

J gene: TRBJ1-3
clone size: few
D gene: -
V gene: TRBV12-3/TRBV12-4
CDR3 DNA: TGTGCCAGCAGCTTTGGACGGTTCGGAAACACCATATATTTT
CDR3 protein: CASSFGRFGNTIYF

J gene: TRBJ1-1
clone size: many
D gene: TRBD1
V gene: TRBV10-3
CDR3 DNA: TGTGCCATCAGTGAGAAAGACAGGGCGGTCTCTGAAGCTTTCTTT
CDR3 protein: CAISEKDRAVSEAFF

J gene: TRBJ2-7
clone size: -
D gene: TRBD1
V gene: TRBV29-1
CDR3 DNA: TGCAGCAGTGAAGGACAGGGAATGGCCTACGAGCAGTACTTC
CDR3 protein: CSSEGQGMAYEQYF

J gene: TRBJ1-1
clone size: -
D gene: -
V gene: TRBV25-1
CDR3 DNA: TGTGCCAGCTCACTTTTGGTAACTGAAGCTTTCTTT
CDR3 protein: CASSLLVTEAFF

J gene: TRBJ1-1
clone size: many
D gene: -
V gene: TRBV29-1
CDR3 DNA: TGCAGCGTTGTAGGGCGGGGGAACACTGAAGCTTTCTTT
CDR3 protein: CSVVGRGNTEAFF

J gene: TRBJ2-7
clone size: many
D gene: TRBD1
V gene: TRBV11-2
CDR3 DNA: TGTGCCACCTCCGGGACAGATACCTACGAGCAGTACTTC
CDR3 protein: CATSGTDTYEQYF

J gene: TRBJ2-7
clone size: few
D gene: TRBD1
V gene: TRBV2
CDR3 DNA: TGTGCCAGCTCACCCCCCGGACAGGGATATGACGAGCAGTACTTC
CDR3 protein: CASSPPGQGYDEQYF

J gene: TRBJ1-4
clone size: few
D gene: -
V gene: TRBV7-9
CDR3 DNA: TGTGCCAGCAGTCGGGACCGGCCTTTGGAAAAACTGTTTTTT
CDR3 protein: CASSRDRPLEKLFF

J gene: TRBJ2-7
clone size: few
D gene: -
V gene: TRBV20-1
CDR3 DNA: TGCAGTGCTAGTGGGGGGTACGAGCAGTACTTC
CDR3 protein: CSASGGYEQYF

J gene: TRBJ2-2
clone size: few
D gene: TRBD2
V gene: TRBV20-1
CDR3 DNA: TGCAGTGCTAGCGGCCGGGAGGGCTACAACGGGGAGCTGTTTTTT
CDR3 protein: CSASGREGYNGELFF

J gene: TRBJ2-7
clone size: few
D gene: TRBD2
V gene: TRBV5-6
CDR3 DNA: TGTGCCAGCAGCTTGTCTGGGGGGGGTTCGTCCTACGAGCAGTACTTC
CDR3 protein: CASSLSGGGSSYEQYF

J gene: TRBJ2-7
clone size: -
D gene: TRBD2
V gene: TRBV4-1
CDR3 DNA: TGCGCCAGCAGCCAGTACTCAGGGACTACAATGGGCGAGCAGTACTTC
CDR3 protein: CASSQYSGTTMGEQYF

J gene: TRBJ1-2
clone size: -
D gene: -
V gene: TRBV6-5
CDR3 DNA: TGTGCCAGCAGGGAGGGGCGCATTGTGGGCTACACCTTC
CDR3 protein: CASREGRIVGYTF

J gene: TRBJ1-1
clone size: -
D gene: TRBD1
V gene: TRBV20-1
CDR3 DNA: TGCAGTGCTAGAGACAGGGGGTTTAGTGAAGCTTTCTTT
CDR3 protein: CSARDRGFSEAFF

J gene: TRBJ2-7
clone size: few
D gene: -
V gene: TRBV13
CDR3 DNA: TGTGCCAGCAGCCACGACGGGTATCCCTCCTACGAGCAGTACTTC
CDR3 protein: CASSHDGYPSYEQYF

J gene: TRBJ1-1
clone size: -
D gene: TRBD1
V gene: TRBV10-3
CDR3 DNA: TGTGCCATCAGTGGGCAGACAGGGGGCACCGACTTGAACACTGAAGCTTTCTTT
CDR3 protein: CAISGQTGGTDLNTEAFF

J gene: TRBJ1-5
clone size: many
D gene: TRBD1
V gene: TRBV13
CDR3 DNA: TGTGCCAGCAGCTTAGGGACAGGGCAGGCCAATCAGCCCCAGCATTTT
CDR3 protein: CASSLGTGQANQPQHF

J gene: TRBJ1-3
clone size: -
D gene: -
V gene: TRBV9
CDR3 DNA: TGTGCCAGCAGCGTAGAGGGGAGTCTTAGTTCTGGAAACACCATATATTTT
CDR3 protein: CASSVEGSLSSGNTIYF

J gene: TRBJ1-4
clone size: many
D gene: -
V gene: TRBV29-1
CDR3 DNA: TGCAGCGTTTCCACTTCCGGGGGTGCTGAAAAACTGTTTTTT
CDR3 protein: CSVSTSGGAEKLFF

J gene: TRBJ2-7
clone size: few
D gene: -
V gene: TRBV29-1
CDR3 DNA: TGCAGTTATGGGTGGGGGGAGCAGTACTTC
CDR3 protein: CSYGWGEQYF

J gene: TRBJ1-2
clone size: many
D gene: -
V gene: TRBV19
CDR3 DNA: TGTGCCAGTACGTATAGGGCGAACTATGGCTACACCTTC
CDR3 protein: CASTYRANYGYTF

J gene: TRBJ2-6
clone size: few
D gene: -
V gene: TRBV19
CDR3 DNA: TGTGCCAGTAGTATACCCGGACGGAACTCTGGGGCCAACGTCCTGACTTTC
CDR3 protein: CASSIPGRNSGANVLTF

J gene: TRBJ1-2
clone size: many
D gene: -
V gene: TRBV7-9
CDR3 DNA: TGTGCCAGCAGCTTGGCTGAGAACTATGGCTACACCTTC
CDR3 protein: CASSLAENYGYTF

J gene: TRBJ2-7
clone size: few
D gene: TRBD2
V gene: TRBV7-2
CDR3 DNA: TGTGCCAGCAGCTTAGTAGCGGGGACTGAGGGTGAGCAGTACTTC
CDR3 protein: CASSLVAGTEGEQYF

J gene: TRBJ1-2
clone size: many
D gene: TRBD1
V gene: TRBV19
CDR3 DNA: TGTGCCAGTAGTACACAGGGGGCAGATTATGGCTACACCTTC
CDR3 protein: CASSTQGADYGYTF